This T cell receptor beta chain was found in a study of blood T cell repertoires in COVID-19. On the study more broadly: Donors in the United States, Italy and Spain gave samples during acute or convalescent COVID-19. T cells, B-cell-depleted T cells, or PBMCs supplied cDNA or gDNA.

As originally analysed: Reference gene primers were amplified, and this amplification served to estimate nucleated cell counts. Clones were sequenced by immunoSEQ multiplex PCR, and TCRdb holds only the in-frame ones, with some missing. V and J calls and clone size follow that table, whereas D and trimming were derived from the DNA. The profile shows about 220,000 clones, 88% of them singletons. This CDR3 is 15 amino acids long. The ends were cut back, 3 bases at V and 1 base at J, with 12 bases in the middle. CDR1 and CDR2 (germline): LGHDT, YNNKEL (reference sequence). The receptor comes from a man between 40 and 49 years old with acute or convalescent COVID-19. The rearrangement joins TRBV3-1 (or the pseudogene TRBV3-2) to TRBJ1-1; TRBD1 might be the D (6 bases). The sample comprised peripheral blood. The CDR3 DNA reads as TGTGCCAGCAGCCACTGGACAGAAGAGAACACTGAAGCTTTCTTT. As protein: CASSHWTEENTEAFF.